This record covers a single T cell receptor beta chain. Its antigen remains unidentified. This sample was taken from a study of TIL therapy for anti-PD-1-resistant metastatic lung cancer. Study in general: Median patient age was about 56, ranging about 35-80 years. General observations from the study: Infused TIL clonotypes partially replaced the baseline blood repertoire, then decayed over months.

Described time point: pre-treatment sample, taken before nivolumab and TIL therapy. Sequencing used immunoSEQ v3. Assay: immunoSEQ multiplex PCR; the TCRdb copy retains only in-frame clones and omits some. The data contain nearly 60,000 clones, about 70% of them seen just once; the ten biggest clones take up less than 2%. CDR3 size: 12 residues. The V gene's germline CDR1 is SNHLY and CDR2 FYNNEI. Trimming left V 6 bases short and J 4 bases short, with 10 bases between. V usage is TRBV2 and J usage is TRBJ2-7; the D gene could be TRBD1 or TRBD2 (5 bases each). The origin of this receptor is a person aged 30 to 80 with non-small cell lung cancer. Sequenced here: blood, sampled at baseline. The CDR3 is CASRGDVYEQYF. The CDR3 region has the DNA TGTGCCAGCAGGGGGGACGTTTACGAGCAGTACTTC.